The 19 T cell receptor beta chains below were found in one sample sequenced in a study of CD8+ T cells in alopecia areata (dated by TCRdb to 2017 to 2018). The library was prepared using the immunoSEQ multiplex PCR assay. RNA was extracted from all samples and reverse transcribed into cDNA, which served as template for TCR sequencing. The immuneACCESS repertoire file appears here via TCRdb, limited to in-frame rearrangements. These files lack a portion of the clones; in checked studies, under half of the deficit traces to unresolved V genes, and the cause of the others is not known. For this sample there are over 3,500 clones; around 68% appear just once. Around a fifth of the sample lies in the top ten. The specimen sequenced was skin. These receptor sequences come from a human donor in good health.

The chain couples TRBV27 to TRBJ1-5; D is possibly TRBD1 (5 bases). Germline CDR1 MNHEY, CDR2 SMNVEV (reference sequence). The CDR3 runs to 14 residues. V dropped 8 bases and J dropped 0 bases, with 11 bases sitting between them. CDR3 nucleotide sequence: TGTGCCAGCCGACAGTCGTTTAGCAATCAGCCCCAGCATTTT. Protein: CASRQSFSNQPQHF.

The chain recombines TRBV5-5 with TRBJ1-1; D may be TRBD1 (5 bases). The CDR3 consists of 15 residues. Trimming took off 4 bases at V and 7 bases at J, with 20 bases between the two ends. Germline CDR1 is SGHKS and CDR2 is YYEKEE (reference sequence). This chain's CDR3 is CASSPEVGTGVEAFF. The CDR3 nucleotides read TGTGCCAGCAGCCCGGAGGTGGGTACGGGGGTTGAAGCTTTCTTT.

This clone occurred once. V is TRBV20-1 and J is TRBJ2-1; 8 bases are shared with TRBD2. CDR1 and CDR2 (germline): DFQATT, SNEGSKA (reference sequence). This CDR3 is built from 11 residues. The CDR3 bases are TGCAGAGGCGGGAGGTCCAATGAGCAGTTCTTC. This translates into CRGGRSNEQFF.

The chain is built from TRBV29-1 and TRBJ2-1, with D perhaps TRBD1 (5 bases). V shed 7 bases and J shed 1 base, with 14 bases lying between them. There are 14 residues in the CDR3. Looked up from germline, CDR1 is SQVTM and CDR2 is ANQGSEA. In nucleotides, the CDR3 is TGCAGCGCCGCGACAGTGATATCCTACAATGAGCAGTTCTTC. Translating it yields CSAATVISYNEQFF.

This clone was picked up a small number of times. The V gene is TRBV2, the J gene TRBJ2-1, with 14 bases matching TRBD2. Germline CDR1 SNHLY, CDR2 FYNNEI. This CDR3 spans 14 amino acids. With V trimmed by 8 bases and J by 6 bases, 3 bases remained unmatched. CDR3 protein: CASGLAGGTNEQFF. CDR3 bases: TGTGCCAGCGGACTAGCGGGGGGTACCAATGAGCAGTTCTTC.

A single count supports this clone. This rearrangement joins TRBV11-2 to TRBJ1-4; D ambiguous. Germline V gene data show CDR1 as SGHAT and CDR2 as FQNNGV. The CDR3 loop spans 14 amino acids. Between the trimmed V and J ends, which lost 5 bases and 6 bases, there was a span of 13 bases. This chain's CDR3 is CASSQSWRDEKLFF. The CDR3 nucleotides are TGTGCCAGCAGCCAAAGCTGGAGGGATGAAAAACTGTTTTTT. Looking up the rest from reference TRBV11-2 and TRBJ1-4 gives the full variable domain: EAGVAQSPRYKIIEKRQSVAFWCNPISGHATLYWYQQILGQGPKLLIQFQNNGVVDDSQLPKDRFSAERLKGVDSTLKIQPAKLEDSAVYLCASSQSWRDEKLFFGSGTQLSVL.

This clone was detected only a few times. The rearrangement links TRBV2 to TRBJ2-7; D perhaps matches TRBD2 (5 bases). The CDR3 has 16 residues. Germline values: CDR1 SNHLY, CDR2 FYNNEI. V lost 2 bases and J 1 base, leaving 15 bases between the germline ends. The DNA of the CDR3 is TGTGCCAGCAGTGAAATAGGACTTGGAGCGTCCTACGAGCAGTACTTC. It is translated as CASSEIGLGASYEQYF. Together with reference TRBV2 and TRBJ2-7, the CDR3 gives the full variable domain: EPEVTQTPSHQVTQMGQEVILRCVPISNHLYFYWYRQILGQKVEFLVSFYNNEISEKSEIFDDQFSVERPDGSNFTLKIRSTKLEDSAMYFCASSEIGLGASYEQYFGPGTRLTVT.

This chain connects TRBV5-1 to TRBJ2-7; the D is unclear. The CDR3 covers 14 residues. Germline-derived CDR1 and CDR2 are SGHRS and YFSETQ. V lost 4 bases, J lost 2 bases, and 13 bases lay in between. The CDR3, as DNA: TGCGCCAGCAGCCCTCTTTGGCCAACCTACGAGCAGTACTTC. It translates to CASSPLWPTYEQYF.

The DNA for the CDR3 is TGCAGCACCCCGCCGACTAGCGGGAGCTATGAGCAGTTCTTC. Protein: CSTPPTSGSYEQFF. The chain recombines TRBV29-1 with TRBJ2-1, with 12 bases identical to TRBD2. Germline CDR1 is SQVTM and CDR2 is ANQGSEA. The CDR3 totals 14 residues. After removal of 8 bases from V and 8 bases from J, the junction contained 10 bases not matched to a gene.

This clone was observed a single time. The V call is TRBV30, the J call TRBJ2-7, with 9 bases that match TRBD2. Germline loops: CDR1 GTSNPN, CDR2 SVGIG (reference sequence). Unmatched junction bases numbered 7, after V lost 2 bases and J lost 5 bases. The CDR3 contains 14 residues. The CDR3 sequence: CAWSFSGGIDEQYF. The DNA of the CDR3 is TGTGCCTGGAGTTTTAGCGGGGGAATCGACGAGCAGTACTTC.

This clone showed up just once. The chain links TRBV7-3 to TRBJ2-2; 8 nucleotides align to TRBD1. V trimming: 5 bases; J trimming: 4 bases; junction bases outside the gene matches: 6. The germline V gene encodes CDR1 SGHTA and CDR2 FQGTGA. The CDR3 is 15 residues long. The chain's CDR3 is CASSRDRGGTGELFF. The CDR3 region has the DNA TGTGCCAGCAGCCGCGACAGGGGAGGCACCGGGGAGCTGTTTTTT.

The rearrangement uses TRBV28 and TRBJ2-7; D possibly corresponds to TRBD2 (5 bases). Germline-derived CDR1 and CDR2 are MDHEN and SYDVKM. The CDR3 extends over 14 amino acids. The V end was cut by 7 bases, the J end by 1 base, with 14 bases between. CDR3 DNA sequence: TGTGCCAGCACGAGGGCGGGCACTTCCTACGAGCAGTACTTC. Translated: CASTRAGTSYEQYF.

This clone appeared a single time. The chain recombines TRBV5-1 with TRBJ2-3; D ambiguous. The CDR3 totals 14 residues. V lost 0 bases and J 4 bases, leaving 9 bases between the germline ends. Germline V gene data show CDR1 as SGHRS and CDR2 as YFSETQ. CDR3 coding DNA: TGCGCCAGCAGCTTGGGAGGATTCCCAGATACGCAGTATTTT. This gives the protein CASSLGGFPDTQYF.

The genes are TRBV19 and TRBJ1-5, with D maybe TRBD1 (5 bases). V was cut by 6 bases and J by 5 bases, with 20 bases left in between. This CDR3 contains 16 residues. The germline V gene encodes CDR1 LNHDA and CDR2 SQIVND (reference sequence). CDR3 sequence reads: CASSRPGPRGDQPQHF. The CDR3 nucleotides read TGTGCCAGTAGCAGACCGGGACCCCGGGGCGATCAGCCCCAGCATTTT.

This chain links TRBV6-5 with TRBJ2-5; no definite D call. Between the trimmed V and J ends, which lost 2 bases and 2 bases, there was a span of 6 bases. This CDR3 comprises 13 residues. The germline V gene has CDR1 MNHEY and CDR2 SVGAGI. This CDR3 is CASSYRSQETQYF. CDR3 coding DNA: TGTGCCAGCAGTTACAGGAGTCAAGAGACCCAGTACTTC.

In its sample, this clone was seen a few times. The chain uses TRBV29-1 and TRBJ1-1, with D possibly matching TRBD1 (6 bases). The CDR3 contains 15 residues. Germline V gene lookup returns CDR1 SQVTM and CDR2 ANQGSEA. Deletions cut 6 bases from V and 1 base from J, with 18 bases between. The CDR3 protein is CSVPLGGQPNTEAFF. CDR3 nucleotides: TGCAGCGTCCCCCTCGGCGGACAGCCGAACACTGAAGCTTTCTTT.

The CDR3: CASTRALSTDTQYF. The CDR3 DNA follows: TGTGCCAGCACCCGGGCCCTTAGCACAGATACGCAGTATTTT. The chain is built from TRBV2 and TRBJ2-3; D unclear. Germline values: CDR1 SNHLY, CDR2 FYNNEI. The CDR3 spans 14 residues. V lost 7 bases and J lost 0, with 11 bases in between.

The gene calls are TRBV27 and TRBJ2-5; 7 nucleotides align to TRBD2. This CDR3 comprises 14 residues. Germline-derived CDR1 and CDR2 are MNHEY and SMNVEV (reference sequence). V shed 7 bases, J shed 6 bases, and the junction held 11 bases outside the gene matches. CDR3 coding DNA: TGTGCCAGCACTCCTGGGGGGGGAATTAAGACCCAGTACTTC. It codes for CASTPGGGIKTQYF.

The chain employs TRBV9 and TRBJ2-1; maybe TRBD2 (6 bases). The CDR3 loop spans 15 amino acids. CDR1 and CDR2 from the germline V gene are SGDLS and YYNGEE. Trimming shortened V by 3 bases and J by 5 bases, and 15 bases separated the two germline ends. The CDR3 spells CASSDVAGLDNEQFF. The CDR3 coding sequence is TGTGCCAGCAGCGACGTCGCGGGACTCGACAATGAGCAGTTCTTC. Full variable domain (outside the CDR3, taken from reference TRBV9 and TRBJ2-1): DSGVTQTPKHLITATGQRVTLRCSPRSGDLSVYWYQQSLDQGLQFLIQYYNGEERAKGNILERFSAQQFPDLHSELNLSSLELGDSALYFCASSDVAGLDNEQFFGPGTRLTVL.